This T cell receptor beta chain was recorded in a study of blood T cell repertoires in COVID-19 (dated by TCRdb to 2018 to 2021). With regard to the full study: The collaborator samples originated in the United States, Italy and Spain and spanned the acute and convalescent phases of COVID-19. The repertoires were made available in a free public database intended to serve as a resource for research on the immune response to SARS-CoV-2. The samples were drawn from two sources: the first 160 participants of the ongoing ImmuneRACE study, and some 1,300 subjects contributed by 6 global collaborators. The prospective study material was composed of cDNA or gDNA derived from T cells, B-cell-depleted T cells, or PBMCs. HLA class I and class II types, where available, came from metadata supplied by the sample provider rather than from assay-based typing. Sample metadata almost always included a de-identified subject ID, COVID-19 status, age in years and sex. The dataset comprised deeply sampled blood TCRbeta repertoires from subjects exposed to, actively infected with, or recovered from COVID-19. What the research found in general, with its limitations: The amount of clinical and demographic metadata varied by source and participant and was provided uncurated.

This clone has just one count. No cognate antigen has been identified for it. No quality values exist for individual bases; no much larger clone is one base distant. The immunoSEQ Assay, a bias-controlled multiplex PCR, was used to amplify TCRbeta CDR3 regions from genomic DNA. In the original analysis: Within the assay, amplification of reference gene primers was used to estimate how many nucleated cells each sample contained. Sequence reads were collapsed and filtered to measure the absolute abundance of every unique TCRbeta CDR3 rearrangement. For each sample, productive Simpson clonality was calculated by taking the square root of Simpson's diversity index across productive rearrangements. Entries here come from immuneACCESS through TCRdb and include only in-frame sequences with V and J called. Some clones fail to appear in such tables; in the studies checked, an unresolved V gene covers under half of the shortfall, and the cause of the remainder is unknown. V and J calls plus clone size are reproduced from that table; the DNA served to infer D and trimming. The sample table shows about 120,000 clones, and more than 80% are seen once. The top ten constitute about 29% of the sample.

The collaborating institutions used their own protocols to collect whole blood in K2EDTA tubes. For TCRbeta analysis, collaborators shipped samples in one of three forms: frozen whole blood, isolated PBMCs, or DNA extracted from either of those sample types. Inclusive of the bounding cysteine and phenylalanine, the CDR3 is 19 residues long. Only the CDR3 portion is preserved as DNA: 57 bases, with reading frame beginning at the first base. In the germline V gene, CDR1 corresponds to SGHDT and CDR2 to YYEEEE. The germline V and J ends show losses of 0 bases and 5 bases respectively, and no gene match explains 16 bases of the junction.

The source material was peripheral blood. This sequence originates from a man aged 70 or older with active or convalescent COVID-19. Rearrangement joined TRBV5-6 to TRBJ2-1, with 8 central nucleotides matching TRBD2. The CDR3 reads as follows: CASSLVSGGRLNRNNEQFF. The base sequence is TGTGCCAGCAGCTTGGTCTCCGGCGGGAGGCTGAACCGGAACAATGAGCAGTTCTTC.